This paragraph reports one T cell receptor beta chain. Its antigen is currently not known. Base qualities are missing; no much larger clone stands one base away. This sample stems from a study of T cells in Graves' hyperthyroidism and ophthalmopathy (dated by TCRdb to about 2019). Context from the whole study: Peripheral blood samples were taken at initial diagnosis, before any treatment was given. In several Graves' hyperthyroidism patients, the study also compared T-cell repertoires from thyroid tissue with T-cell repertoires from blood. An independent validation cohort of about 20 hyperthyroidism patients and about 16 patients who later progressed to ophthalmopathy tested prospective prediction of ophthalmopathy. For training and testing, the 80 to 100 patients in the discovery cohort were randomly divided in a 7:3 ratio. The paper describes TCR Vbeta CDR3 sequencing of 135 peripheral blood samples, made up of approximately 40 ophthalmopathy patients, roughly 80 hyperthyroidism patients and roughly 17 progressor patients. To identify TCR V-J signatures that set the groups apart, the researchers used a discovery cohort of more than 95 patients, made up of around 40 with Graves' ophthalmopathy and about 55 with stable Graves' hyperthyroidism. After sampling, hyperthyroidism patients received methimazole starting at 30 mg daily, and ophthalmopathy patients received high-dose intravenous methylprednisolone.

V ends up 5 bases short and J 4 bases short, with an unmatched junction base count of 10. According to the germline V gene, CDR1 reads MDHEN and CDR2 reads SYDVKM. The CDR3 contains 17 residues, cysteine and phenylalanine counted. The kept DNA is CDR3 alone, 51 bases in frame from the first base. The TCR beta CDR3 regions were amplified from RNA transcripts. A first-round RT-PCR of the TCR CDR3 used the HTBI primer set with the Qiagen OneStep RT-PCR kit. A second multiplex PCR round built the libraries, followed by size selection and purification. The libraries were sequenced on an Illumina HiSeq2000 using paired-end 100 bp reads. From the authors' description of their analysis: Raw data were processed with SOAPnuke, discarding reads with adapters, uncalled bases, mean Phred below 15, or no exact constant-primer or identifier match. High-quality paired reads were merged with COPE v1.2.5, and unique nucleotide sequences were defined as clonotypes. MiTCR v1.1 was used to align the clonotypes against IMGT TRBV, TRBD and TRBJ reference segments. Analysis was restricted to V-J combinations with a frequency above 0.0001, which covered 98% to 99.2% of repertoires. A TCS score was defined as the ratio between F50 (clonal expansion) and ExV (chaos), using BLOSUM62-based TCRdist between CDR3 peptides within each V-J. Welch's t-statistics and random forest reduced 450 to 600 V-J features to around 14, which were used in a naive Bayes classifier (R e1071). Clones were called with MiXCR by TCRdb after fastp trimmed the public reads at Q25, and only in-frame beta chains were retained. Merged by CDR3 protein, the rows form single entries marked with the most common genes and DNA. TCRdb assigned the V and J calls; the authors' analysis was not used. This sample is represented by some 500,000 distinct CDR3 sequences; around 22% of them were singletons. Around 11% of the sample goes to the ten largest clones.

Overall results and qualifications from the work: No statistical method was used to set the sample size in advance, and investigators knew the group allocation. In validation, the model predicted progression to ophthalmopathy with approximately 71% sensitivity and 72% to 85% specificity, a median of about 6.7 months before onset. Blood samples also contained most of the expanded thyroid clonotypes (frequency above 0.001), which suggests that blood repertoires may reflect thyroid immune responses. Ophthalmopathy was separated from stable hyperthyroidism by a 13 V-J signature model, with 85% to 90% sensitivity and 81% to 83% specificity obtained in cross-validation and 80%/75% obtained in testing.

Ophthalmopathy patients had moderately to severely active disease, Clinical Activity Score of at least 3, NOSPECS grade of at least 4, and duration under 3 months. The study excluded patients with uncontrolled infections, other autoimmune diseases, pregnancy or lactation. Diagnoses were based on clinical symptoms, serum thyroxine and TRAb, thyroid ultrasound and orbital computed tomography. PBMCs were isolated from about 9.2 ml of fresh peripheral blood by Ficoll-Paque density gradient centrifugation. Trizol reagent was used to extract total RNA, and RNA quality was then checked on an Agilent 2100 Bioanalyzer.

This clonotype was obtained from a woman aged 30 to 39 with Graves' ophthalmopathy. The sample comprised blood. Here the chain combines TRBV28 and TRBJ2-5, with 13 middle bases fitting TRBD2. The sequence in DNA is TGTGCCAGCAGTACCTTAGCCCGACTAGCGGGAGGAGAGACCCAGTACTTC. Its translation reads: CASSTLARLAGGETQYF.